This passage covers 5 T cell receptor beta chains from one sample sequenced in a study of blood T cell repertoires in COVID-19 (dated by TCRdb to the early 2020s). Library construction relied on the immunoSEQ multiplex PCR assay. TCRdb retrieved this table from immuneACCESS and kept in-frame rearrangements only. Not all clones are present; in checked studies, unresolved V genes account for under half, and no reason is known for the remainder. Recorded for this sample are some 110,000 clones; roughly four fifths of them occurred a single time. Under 8% of the sample is held by the ten biggest clonotypes. The sequenced sample consisted of peripheral blood. The receptors stem from an elderly man with COVID-19, enrolled during active disease.

The chain has TRBV28 and TRBJ2-1, with 11 nucleotides matching TRBD2. J lost 9 bases, V lost 6 bases, and 13 bases had no gene match. The CDR3 is made up of 16 amino acids. Germline assignment: CDR1 MDHEN and CDR2 SYDVKM. The chain's CDR3 is CASSYQGLAGQTEQFF. CDR3 DNA sequence: TGTGCCAGCAGCTACCAAGGACTAGCGGGCCAAACTGAGCAGTTCTTC.

The CDR3 loop is CASSFPRGNGELFF. CDR3 in DNA: TGTGCCAGCAGCTTCCCCAGGGGAAACGGGGAGCTGTTTTTT. This rearrangement joins TRBV11-2 to TRBJ2-2; D is possibly TRBD1 (6 bases). The CDR3 spans 14 residues. V was pared by 3 bases and J by 7 bases, with 12 bases between. Germline values: CDR1 SGHAT, CDR2 FQNNGV.

V usage is TRBV6-5 and J usage is TRBJ2-5; D perhaps matches TRBD1 (5 bases). Deletions cut 5 bases from V and 5 bases from J, with 15 bases between. CDR1 is MNHEY and CDR2 is SVGAGI in the germline V gene. This CDR3 spans 14 amino acids. CDR3 amino acids: CASSPQGLSETQYF. The CDR3 DNA follows: TGTGCCAGCAGTCCTCAGGGCCTCTCCGAGACCCAGTACTTC.

The chain is built from TRBV19 and TRBJ1-5, with TRBD1 identical over 10 bases. Trimming took 6 bases from V and 6 from J; bases not matched to a gene: 5. The CDR3 covers 14 residues. Per germline, CDR1 LNHDA and CDR2 SQIVND (reference sequence). CDR3 loop: CASSPGQGTQPQHF. The DNA for the CDR3 is TGTGCCAGTAGCCCGGGACAGGGGACTCAGCCCCAGCATTTT.

The genes are TRBV11-3 and TRBJ2-7, with 8 positions matching TRBD1. CDR3 size: 14 residues. The germline gives CDR1 SGHNT, CDR2 YENEEA. With V trimmed by 5 bases and J by 2 bases, 5 bases remained unmatched. Here the CDR3 reads CASSPGQGTYEQYF. DNA of the CDR3: TGTGCCAGCAGCCCCGGACAGGGAACCTACGAGCAGTACTTC. The full variable domain, with the rest looked up from reference TRBV11-3 and TRBJ2-7, is EAGVVQSPRYKIIEKKQPVAFWCNPISGHNTLYWYLQNLGQGPELLIRYENEEAVDDSQLPKDRFSAERLKGVDSTLKIQPAELGDSAVYLCASSPGQGTYEQYFGPGTRLTVT.